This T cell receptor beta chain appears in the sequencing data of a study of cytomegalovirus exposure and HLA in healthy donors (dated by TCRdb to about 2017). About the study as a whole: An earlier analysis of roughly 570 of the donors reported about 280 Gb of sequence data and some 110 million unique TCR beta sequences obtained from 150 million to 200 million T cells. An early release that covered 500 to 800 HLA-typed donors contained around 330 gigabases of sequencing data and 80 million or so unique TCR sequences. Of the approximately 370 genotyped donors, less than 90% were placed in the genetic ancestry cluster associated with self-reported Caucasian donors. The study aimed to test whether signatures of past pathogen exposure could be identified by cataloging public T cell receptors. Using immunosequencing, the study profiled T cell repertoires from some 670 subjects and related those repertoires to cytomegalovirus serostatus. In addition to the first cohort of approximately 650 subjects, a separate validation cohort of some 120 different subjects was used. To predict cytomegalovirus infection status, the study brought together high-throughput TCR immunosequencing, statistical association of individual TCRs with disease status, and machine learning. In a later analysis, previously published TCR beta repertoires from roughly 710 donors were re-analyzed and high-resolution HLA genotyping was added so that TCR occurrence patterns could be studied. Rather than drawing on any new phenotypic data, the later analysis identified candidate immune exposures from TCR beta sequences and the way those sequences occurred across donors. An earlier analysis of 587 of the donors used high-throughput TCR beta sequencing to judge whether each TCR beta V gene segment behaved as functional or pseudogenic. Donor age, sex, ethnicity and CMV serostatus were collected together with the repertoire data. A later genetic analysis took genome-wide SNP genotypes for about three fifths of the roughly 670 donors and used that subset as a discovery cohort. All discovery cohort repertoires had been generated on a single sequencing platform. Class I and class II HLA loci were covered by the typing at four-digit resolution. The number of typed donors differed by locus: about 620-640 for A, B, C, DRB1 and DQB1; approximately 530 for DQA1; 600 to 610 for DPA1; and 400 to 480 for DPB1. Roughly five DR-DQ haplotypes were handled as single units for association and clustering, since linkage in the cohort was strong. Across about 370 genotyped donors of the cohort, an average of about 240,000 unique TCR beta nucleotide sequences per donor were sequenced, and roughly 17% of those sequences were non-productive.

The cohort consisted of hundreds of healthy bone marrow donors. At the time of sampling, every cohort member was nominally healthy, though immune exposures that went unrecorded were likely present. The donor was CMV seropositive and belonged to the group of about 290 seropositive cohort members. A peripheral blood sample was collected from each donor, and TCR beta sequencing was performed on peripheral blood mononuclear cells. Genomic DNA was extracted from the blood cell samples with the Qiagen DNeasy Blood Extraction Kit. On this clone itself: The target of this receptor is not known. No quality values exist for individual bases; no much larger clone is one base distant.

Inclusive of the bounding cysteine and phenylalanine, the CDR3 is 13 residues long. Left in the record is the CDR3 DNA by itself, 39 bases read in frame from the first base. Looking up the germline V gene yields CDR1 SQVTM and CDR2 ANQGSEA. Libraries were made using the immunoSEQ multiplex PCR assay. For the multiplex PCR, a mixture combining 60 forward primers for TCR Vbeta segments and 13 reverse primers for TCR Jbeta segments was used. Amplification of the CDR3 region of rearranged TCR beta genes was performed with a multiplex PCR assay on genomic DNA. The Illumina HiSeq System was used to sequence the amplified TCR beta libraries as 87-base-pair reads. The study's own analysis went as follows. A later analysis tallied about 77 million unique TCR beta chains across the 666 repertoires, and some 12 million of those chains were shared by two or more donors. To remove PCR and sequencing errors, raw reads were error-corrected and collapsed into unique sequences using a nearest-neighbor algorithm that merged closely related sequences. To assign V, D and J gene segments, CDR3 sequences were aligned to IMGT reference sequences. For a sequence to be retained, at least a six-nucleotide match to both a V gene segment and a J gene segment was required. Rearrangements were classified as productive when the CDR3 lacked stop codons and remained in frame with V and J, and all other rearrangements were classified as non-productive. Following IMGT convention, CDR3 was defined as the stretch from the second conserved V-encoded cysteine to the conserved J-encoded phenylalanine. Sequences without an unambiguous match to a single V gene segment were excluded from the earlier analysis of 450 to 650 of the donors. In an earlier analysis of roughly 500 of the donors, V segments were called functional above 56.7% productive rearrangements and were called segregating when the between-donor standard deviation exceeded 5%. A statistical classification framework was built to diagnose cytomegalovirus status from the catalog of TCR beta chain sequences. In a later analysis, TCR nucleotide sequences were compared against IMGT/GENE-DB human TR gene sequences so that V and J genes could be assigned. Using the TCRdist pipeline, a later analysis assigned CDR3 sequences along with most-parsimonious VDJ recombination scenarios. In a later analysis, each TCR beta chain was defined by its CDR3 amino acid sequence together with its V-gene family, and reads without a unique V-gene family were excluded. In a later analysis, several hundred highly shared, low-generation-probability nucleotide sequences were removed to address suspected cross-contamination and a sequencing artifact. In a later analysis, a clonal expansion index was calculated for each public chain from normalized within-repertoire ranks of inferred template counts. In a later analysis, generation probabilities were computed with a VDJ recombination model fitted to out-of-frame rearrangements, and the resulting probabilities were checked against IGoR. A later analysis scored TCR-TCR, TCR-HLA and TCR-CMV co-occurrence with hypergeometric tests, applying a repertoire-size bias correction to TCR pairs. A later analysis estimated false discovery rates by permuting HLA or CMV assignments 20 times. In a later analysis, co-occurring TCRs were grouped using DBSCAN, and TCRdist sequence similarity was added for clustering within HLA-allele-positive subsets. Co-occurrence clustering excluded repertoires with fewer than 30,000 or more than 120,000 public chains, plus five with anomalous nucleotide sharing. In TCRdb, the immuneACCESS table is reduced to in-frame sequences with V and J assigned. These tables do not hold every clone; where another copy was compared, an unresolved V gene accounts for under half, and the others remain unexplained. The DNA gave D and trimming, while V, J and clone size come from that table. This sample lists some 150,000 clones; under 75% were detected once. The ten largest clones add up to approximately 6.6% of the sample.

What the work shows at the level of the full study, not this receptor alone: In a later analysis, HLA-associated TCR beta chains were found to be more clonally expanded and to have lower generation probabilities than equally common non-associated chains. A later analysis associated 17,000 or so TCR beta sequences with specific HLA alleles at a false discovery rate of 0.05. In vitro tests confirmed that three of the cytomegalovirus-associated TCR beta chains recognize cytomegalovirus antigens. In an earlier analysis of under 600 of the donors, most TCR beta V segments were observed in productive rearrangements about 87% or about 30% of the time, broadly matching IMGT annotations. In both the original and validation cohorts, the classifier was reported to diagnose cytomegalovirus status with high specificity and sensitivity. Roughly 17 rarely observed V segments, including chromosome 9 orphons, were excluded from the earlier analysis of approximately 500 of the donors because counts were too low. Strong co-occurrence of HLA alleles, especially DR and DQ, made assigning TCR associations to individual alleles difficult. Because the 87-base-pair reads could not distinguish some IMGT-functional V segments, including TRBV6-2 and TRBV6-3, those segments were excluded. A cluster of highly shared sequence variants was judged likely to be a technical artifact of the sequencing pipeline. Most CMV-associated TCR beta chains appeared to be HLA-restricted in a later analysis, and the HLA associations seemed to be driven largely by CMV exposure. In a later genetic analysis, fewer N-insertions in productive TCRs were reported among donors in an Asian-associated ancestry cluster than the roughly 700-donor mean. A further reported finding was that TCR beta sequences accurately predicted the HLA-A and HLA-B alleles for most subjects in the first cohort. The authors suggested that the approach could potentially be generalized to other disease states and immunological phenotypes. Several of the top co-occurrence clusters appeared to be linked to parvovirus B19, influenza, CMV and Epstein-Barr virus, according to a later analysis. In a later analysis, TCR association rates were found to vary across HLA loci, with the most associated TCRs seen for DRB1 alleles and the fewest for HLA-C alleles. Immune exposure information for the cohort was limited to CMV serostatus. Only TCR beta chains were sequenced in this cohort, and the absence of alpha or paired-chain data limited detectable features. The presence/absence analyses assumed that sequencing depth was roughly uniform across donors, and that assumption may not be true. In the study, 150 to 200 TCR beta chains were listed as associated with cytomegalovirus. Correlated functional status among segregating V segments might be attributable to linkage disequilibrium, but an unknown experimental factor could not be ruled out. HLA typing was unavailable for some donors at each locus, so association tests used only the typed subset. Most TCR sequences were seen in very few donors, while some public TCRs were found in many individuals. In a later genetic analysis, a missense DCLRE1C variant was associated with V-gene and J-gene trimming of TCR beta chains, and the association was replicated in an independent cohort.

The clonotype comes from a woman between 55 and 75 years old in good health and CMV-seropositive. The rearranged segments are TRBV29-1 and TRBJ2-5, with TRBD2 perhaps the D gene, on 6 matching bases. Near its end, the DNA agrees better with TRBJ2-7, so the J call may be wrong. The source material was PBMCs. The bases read TGCAGCGCTCCGACGGAGACTAGAGACGAGCAGTACTTC. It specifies CSAPTETRDEQYF.